A single sample gave rise to the 13 T cell receptor beta chains below, sequenced in a study of cytomegalovirus exposure and HLA in healthy donors. 13 Jbeta primers and 60 Vbeta primers were used for the PCR. Clones were read by immunoSEQ multiplex PCR, and TCRdb kept only the in-frame ones, dropping some. The sample carries some 150,000 clones, 73% recorded once. Sequenced material: PBMCs. The receptors stem from a human donor in good health.

This clone was detected once. V gene TRBV7-9 combines with J gene TRBJ2-4; TRBD1 might be the D (5 bases). V was clipped by 4 bases and J by 1 base, with 14 bases between them. Germline loops: CDR1 SEHNR, CDR2 FQNEAQ (reference sequence). CDR3 size: 16 residues. CDR3 nucleotide sequence: TGTGCCAGCAGCTCAGGGCTCCTGGGGGCCAAAAACATTCAGTACTTC. This gives the protein CASSSGLLGAKNIQYF.

CDR3 loop: CASSSLPLNEQFF. The DNA for the CDR3 is TGTGCCAGCAGCTCCCTCCCACTCAATGAGCAGTTCTTC. The V call is TRBV7-6, the J call TRBJ2-1; D is undetermined. Trimming took off 4 bases at V and 6 bases at J, with 10 bases between the two ends. The germline CDR1 and CDR2 sequences are SGHVS and FNYEAQ. CDR3 size: 13 residues.

Only a few counts were recorded for this clone. This sequence joins TRBV28 and TRBJ1-2, with a weak D call TRBD1 (6 bases). This CDR3 has 14 amino acids. Germline-derived CDR1 and CDR2 are MDHEN and SYDVKM. Trimming pared 5 bases from V and 8 bases from J, leaving 18 bases between. The CDR3 here is CASSPPDRPSGYTF. CDR3 DNA sequence: TGTGCCAGCAGTCCGCCGGACAGACCTTCGGGCTACACCTTC.

J is TRBJ2-1 and V is TRBV11-3; the D gene is possibly TRBD1 (5 bases). The ends were cut back, 5 bases at V and 15 bases at J, with 20 bases in the middle. This CDR3 has 13 amino acids. Germline CDR1 is SGHNT and CDR2 is YENEEA. This CDR3 reads CASSPHLQAEAFF. The CDR3 DNA reads TGTGCCAGCAGCCCCCATCTACAGGCCGAGGCGTTCTTC.

The genes are TRBV30 and TRBJ1-1; 8 bases are shared with TRBD1. Per germline, CDR1 GTSNPN and CDR2 SVGIG (reference sequence). V trimming: 2 bases; J trimming: 6 bases; junction bases outside the gene matches: 8. This CDR3 region has 14 residues. The CDR3 DNA is TGTGCCTGGAGTCAGGGGGCGAAAGGGGCTGAAGCTTTCTTT. It specifies CAWSQGAKGAEAFF.

V and J are TRBV19 and TRBJ2-7; perhaps TRBD2 as D (5 bases). V shed 5 bases and J shed 0 bases, with 14 bases lying between them. Germline CDR1 reads LNHDA; CDR2 reads SQIVND (reference sequence). CDR3 length equals 15 residues. CDR3 nucleotides: TGTGCCAGTAGTCCAACCTTCAGCGGCTCCTACGAGCAGTACTTC. Its protein product is CASSPTFSGSYEQYF.

The chain uses TRBV11-3 and TRBJ1-6; the match to TRBD1 covers 12 bases. The CDR3 is made up of 18 amino acids. Germline values: CDR1 SGHNT, CDR2 YENEEA. V was clipped by 4 bases and J by 7 bases; unmatched bases: 11. CDR3 amino acids: CASSYLAGQGAKNSPLHF. CDR3 in DNA: TGTGCCAGCAGCTATTTAGCGGGACAGGGGGCGAAGAATTCACCCCTCCACTTT.

The rearrangement joins TRBV6-9 to TRBJ1-5; D is perhaps TRBD1 (5 bases). V was trimmed by 5 bases and J by 1 base, leaving 15 bases between them. The CDR3 contains 16 residues. Looked up from germline, CDR1 is MNHGY and CDR2 is SVAAGI. The CDR3 DNA is TGTGCCAGCAGTCATCTCAGGGTGGGGAGCAATCAGCCCCAGCATTTT. Translated: CASSHLRVGSNQPQHF.

The rearrangement joins TRBV6-1 to TRBJ2-3; 8 bases line up with TRBD2. CDR3 length: 16 residues. V lost 2 bases to trimming and J lost 4 bases; unmatched junction nucleotides: 8. CDR1 and CDR2 from the germline V gene are MNHNS and SASEGT. The CDR3 DNA is TGTGCCAGCAGTGAACGGCGGGGGGCCGGGGCAGATACGCAGTATTTT. The encoded protein is CASSERRGAGADTQYF.

This sequence joins TRBV9 and TRBJ2-5; 7 bases match TRBD1. The CDR3 has 14 amino acids. Germline CDR1 reads SGDLS; CDR2 reads YYNGEE. The ends lost 4 bases at V and 5 bases at J; junction bases unmatched: 8. The CDR3 loop is CASSTTGKHETQYF. CDR3 nucleotide sequence: TGTGCCAGCAGCACGACAGGGAAGCACGAGACCCAGTACTTC.

For the CDR3, the DNA is TGTGCCAGCAGCTTGGCGGGGGGCGGGGGGGCTTACGAGCAGTACTTC. Translation gives CASSLAGGGGAYEQYF. This sequence joins TRBV5-6 and TRBJ2-7; TRBD2 aligns across 9 bases. This CDR3 spans 16 amino acids. The germline V gene has CDR1 SGHDT and CDR2 YYEEEE. Losses at the gene ends were 0 bases for V and 4 bases for J; bases not matched to a gene: 8.

The chain recombines TRBV6-1 with TRBJ1-1; D remains unclear. The germline V and J ends were trimmed by 6 bases and 7 bases, with 12 bases remaining between them. The germline gives CDR1 MNHNS, CDR2 SASEGT. The CDR3 has 12 residues. Here the CDR3 DNA reads TGTGCCAGCAGCGTCAACGGGAATGAAGCTTTCTTT. Translated: CASSVNGNEAFF.

This clone occurred once. The gene calls are TRBV9 and TRBJ2-1, with 7 bases fitting TRBD1. The CDR3 consists of 16 residues. Germline V gives CDR1 SGDLS, CDR2 YYNGEE. Trimming at V came to 1 base and at J to 4 bases, leaving 8 bases not matched to a gene. The CDR3 sequence: CASSVSGTAAYNEQFF. CDR3 nucleotide sequence: TGTGCCAGCAGCGTAAGTGGGACAGCGGCTTACAATGAGCAGTTCTTC.